This TCR beta chain was recovered during a study of blood T cell repertoires in COVID-19. The wider study: PBMCs, B-cell-depleted T cells, or T cells provided the cDNA or gDNA that made up the material.

Sequencing was performed with immunoSEQ multiplex PCR; in TCRdb, only in-frame clones are kept and a portion is missing. The sample contains about 150,000 clones, approximately 81% of which appear only once. V gave up 5 bases and J gave up 4 bases; unmatched junction bases: 4. CDR3 size: 13 residues. Germline lookup yields CDR1 SGHVS and CDR2 FNYEAQ. This receptor was taken from a human donor in a cohort sampled during active COVID-19. This chain connects TRBV7-6 to TRBJ1-2; TRBD1 matches at 7 bases. The specimen was peripheral blood. The CDR3 loop is CASSRDSTYGYTF. CDR3 DNA: TGTGCCAGCAGCCGGGACAGCACCTATGGCTACACCTTC.